The 22 T cell receptor beta chains below were found in one sample sequenced in a study of shared clonotypes between healthy human individuals. Libraries were prepared by immunoSEQ multiplex PCR; TCRdb keeps only in-frame clonotypes and omits some of them. This repertoire shows over 2,000,000 clones, 93% found once; its top ten account for under 2%. The naive CD8 subset, CD45RO-negative cells positively selected for CCR7, excluded terminally differentiated effector memory CD45RA+ cells. The sequencing sample was made of naive CD8+ T cells from PBMCs. These receptor sequences come from a man aged 18 to 29 in good health. Some clones in this sample may be carry-over from other donors' samples.

Comment on this clone: This sample also contains other DNA sequences that code for the same CDR3. V usage is TRBV5-1 and J usage is TRBJ1-1, with no clear D. This CDR3 comprises 14 residues. Deletions cut 2 bases from V and 0 bases from J, with 8 bases between. Per germline, CDR1 SGHRS and CDR2 YFSETQ. CDR3 loop: CASSLRQMNTEAFF. The CDR3, as DNA: TGCGCCAGCAGCTTACGGCAGATGAACACTGAAGCTTTCTTT.

Note on this clone: Other DNA sequences in this sample translate to the same CDR3. The V and J genes are TRBV11-2 and TRBJ2-5; tentative D call: TRBD1 (5 bases). V lost 2 bases and J 1 base, leaving 11 bases between the germline ends. The CDR3 extends over 15 amino acids. Germline lookup yields CDR1 SGHAT and CDR2 FQNNGV. The CDR3 is CASSLFGRVQETQYF. The CDR3 coding sequence is TGTGCCAGCAGCTTATTTGGCAGGGTCCAAGAGACCCAGTACTTC. The whole variable domain, remainder taken from reference TRBV11-2 and TRBJ2-5, is EAGVAQSPRYKIIEKRQSVAFWCNPISGHATLYWYQQILGQGPKLLIQFQNNGVVDDSQLPKDRFSAERLKGVDSTLKIQPAKLEDSAVYLCASSLFGRVQETQYFGPGTRLLVL.

This sequence joins TRBV7-9 and TRBJ2-3, with D unresolved. CDR3 size: 15 residues. V dropped 5 bases and J dropped 2 bases, with 14 bases sitting between them. Germline loops: CDR1 SEHNR, CDR2 FQNEAQ (reference sequence). Written as DNA, the CDR3 is TGTGCCAGCAGCGATACTCTAACCACCACAGATACGCAGTATTTT. Encoded protein: CASSDTLTTTDTQYF. The full variable domain, completed using reference TRBV7-9 and TRBJ2-3, is DTGVSQNPRHKITKRGQNVTFRCDPISEHNRLYWYRQTLGQGPEFLTYFQNEAQLEKSRLLSDRFSAERPKGSFSTLEIQRTEQGDSAMYLCASSDTLTTTDTQYFGPGTRLTVL.

This chain joins TRBV6-5 and TRBJ2-4; the match to TRBD2 covers 7 bases. The CDR3 totals 14 residues. Germline V lookup: CDR1 MNHEY, CDR2 SVGAGI. V was clipped by 4 bases and J by 8 bases; unmatched bases: 8. This CDR3 is CASSLGIREDIQYF. CDR3 nucleotide sequence: TGTGCCAGCAGTTTGGGTATTCGGGAGGACATTCAGTACTTC.

Worth noting for this clone: This same CDR3 is encoded by further DNA sequences in the sample. The chain employs TRBV28 and TRBJ2-7, with 7 bases that match TRBD2. Germline CDR1 MDHEN, CDR2 SYDVKM. CDR3 length equals 12 residues. Trimming took 3 bases from V and 6 from J; bases not matched to a gene: 2. This CDR3 reads CASSFTGGEQYF. The CDR3 DNA is TGTGCCAGCAGTTTCACGGGAGGCGAGCAGTACTTC. Full variable domain (remainder filled in from reference TRBV28 and TRBJ2-7): DVKVTQSSRYLVKRTGEKVFLECVQDMDHENMFWYRQDPGLGLRLIYFSYDVKMKEKGDIPEGYSVSREKKERFSLILESASTNQTSMYLCASSFTGGEQYFGPGTRLTVT.

This rearrangement joins TRBV9 to TRBJ2-7; D could derive from TRBD1 or TRBD2 (5 bases each). Per germline, CDR1 SGDLS and CDR2 YYNGEE. V was trimmed by 0 bases and J by 5 bases, leaving 9 bases between them. The CDR3 is 13 residues long. CDR3 sequence: CASSVEVGDEQYF. Here the CDR3 DNA reads TGTGCCAGCAGCGTAGAGGTGGGGGACGAGCAGTACTTC.

The chain is built from TRBV30 and TRBJ2-7, with TRBD1 identical over 10 bases. V lost 1 base, J lost 2 bases, and 2 bases stayed unmatched. The CDR3 runs to 14 residues. Germline V gives CDR1 GTSNPN, CDR2 SVGIG (reference sequence). CDR3 DNA sequence: TGTGCCTGGAGTGCCGGGACAGGGGCCTACGAGCAGTACTTC. This encodes CAWSAGTGAYEQYF.

V and J are TRBV20-1 and TRBJ2-7; 7 positions agree with TRBD2. This CDR3 spans 11 amino acids. Germline assignment: CDR1 DFQATT and CDR2 SNEGSKA (reference sequence). J was trimmed by 5 bases and V by 4 bases; bases with no gene match: 2. In nucleotides, the CDR3 is TGCAGTGCTAAGCGGGGAGACGAGCAGTACTTC. As protein: CSAKRGDEQYF.

The chain uses TRBV4-1 and TRBJ2-1, with D unresolved. V was cut by 0 bases and J by 0 bases, with 12 bases left in between. The CDR3 runs to 17 residues. In germline, CDR1 is MGHRA, CDR2 YSYEKL. CDR3 DNA sequence: TGCGCCAGCAGCCAAGATTCCCCGTCGAGCTCCTACAATGAGCAGTTCTTC. This encodes CASSQDSPSSSYNEQFF.

This sequence joins TRBV28 and TRBJ2-5; D is unresolved. The ends were cut back, 6 bases at V and 2 bases at J, with 16 bases in the middle. The CDR3 loop spans 15 amino acids. Germline V gives CDR1 MDHEN, CDR2 SYDVKM. CDR3 in DNA: TGTGCCAGCAGACCACGATTAGCAAGGCAAGAGACCCAGTACTTC. Protein sequence: CASRPRLARQETQYF.

This chain joins TRBV28 and TRBJ2-7; D is perhaps TRBD1 (5 bases). V gave up 3 bases and J gave up 2 bases, with 14 bases separating them. There are 15 residues in the CDR3. CDR1 is MDHEN and CDR2 is SYDVKM in the germline V gene. CDR3 sequence: CASSFGQGPAYEQYF. Written as DNA, the CDR3 is TGTGCCAGCAGTTTCGGGCAGGGCCCAGCCTACGAGCAGTACTTC.

The V gene is TRBV6-6, the J gene TRBJ2-5; a possible D gene is TRBD2 (6 bases). With 7 bases removed from V and 2 bases from J, the gap between germline ends came to 17 bases. The CDR3 runs to 15 residues. Germline V CDR1 and CDR2: MNHNY, SVGAGI (reference sequence). The CDR3 loop is CASTYSGGAQETQYF. The CDR3 DNA is TGTGCCAGCACCTATTCCGGGGGTGCGCAAGAGACCCAGTACTTC.

In its sample, this clone was seen once. The J gene is TRBJ2-7, the V gene TRBV7-2; D not certain. V lost 1 base, J lost 3 bases, and 13 bases lay in between. Per germline, CDR1 SGHTA and CDR2 FQGNSA. The CDR3 contains 15 residues. CDR3 DNA sequence: TGTGCCAGCAGCTTAGATCACCCTTCTTACTACGAGCAGTACTTC. It yields the protein CASSLDHPSYYEQYF.

This clone came up once. The chain has TRBV28 and TRBJ1-1; D ambiguous. Per the germline V gene, CDR1 is MDHEN and CDR2 is SYDVKM. V lost 6 bases and J 8 bases, leaving 10 bases between the germline ends. This CDR3 has 11 residues. As DNA, the CDR3 is TGTGCCAGCAGGTATAATTCGGAAGCTTTCTTT. Translating gives CASRYNSEAFF.

This chain uses TRBV14 with TRBJ2-7; D may be TRBD1 or TRBD2 (5 bases each). Germline CDR1 reads SGHDN; CDR2 reads FVKESK. The CDR3 extends over 14 amino acids. The germline V and J ends were trimmed by 5 bases and 0 bases, with 11 bases remaining between them. As DNA, the CDR3 is TGTGCCAGCAGCGGGACGGATAGCTCCTACGAGCAGTACTTC. Its translation is CASSGTDSSYEQYF.

This clone is a singleton in its sample. CDR3 bases: TGTGCCAGCAGCTTGGTAAGGGAGAACTACGAGCAGTACTTC. Encoded protein: CASSLVRENYEQYF. V and J are TRBV5-4 and TRBJ2-7; the D gene is possibly TRBD2 (5 bases). V was trimmed by 0 bases and J by 3 bases, leaving 10 bases between them. CDR1 and CDR2 from the germline V gene are SGHNT and YYREEE (reference sequence). The CDR3 length is 14 residues.

The chain links TRBV9 to TRBJ2-5; 9 bases are a match to TRBD2. Germline CDR1 is SGDLS and CDR2 is YYNGEE. The CDR3 length is 17 residues. Trimming at V came to 1 base and at J to 6 bases, leaving 13 bases not matched to a gene. CDR3 sequence (DNA): TGTGCCAGCAGCGTACATCAAGCGGCGGGGGGGCCCCAGACCCAGTACTTC. It encodes CASSVHQAAGGPQTQYF. Full variable domain (missing parts from reference TRBV9 and TRBJ2-5): DSGVTQTPKHLITATGQRVTLRCSPRSGDLSVYWYQQSLDQGLQFLIQYYNGEERAKGNILERFSAQQFPDLHSELNLSSLELGDSALYFCASSVHQAAGGPQTQYFGPGTRLLVL.

The gene calls are TRBV5-5 and TRBJ2-7; D is unclear. With 5 bases removed from V and 2 bases from J, the gap between germline ends came to 5 bases. Germline-derived CDR1 and CDR2 are SGHKS and YYEKEE (reference sequence). The CDR3 loop spans 11 amino acids. Here the CDR3 DNA reads TGTGCCAGCAGTCGAACCTACGAGCAGTACTTC. It encodes CASSRTYEQYF.

The V and J genes are TRBV7-8 and TRBJ2-3; TRBD1 aligns across 7 bases. Trimming at V came to 1 base and at J to 2 bases, leaving 6 bases not matched to a gene. The germline gives CDR1 SGHVS, CDR2 FQNEAQ. This CDR3 region has 16 residues. CDR3 sequence reads: CASSLGGGSYTDTQYF. The CDR3 bases are TGTGCCAGCAGCTTAGGAGGGGGCAGCTACACAGATACGCAGTATTTT.

The chain uses TRBV9 and TRBJ2-7; 7 bases agree with TRBD1. The CDR3 spans 15 residues. CDR1 and CDR2 from the germline V gene are SGDLS and YYNGEE. Trimming at V came to 4 bases and at J to 5 bases, leaving 12 bases not matched to a gene. For the CDR3, the DNA is TGTGCCAGCAGCACGTCCGGGACAGATCTGAACGAGCAGTACTTC. Amino acid sequence: CASSTSGTDLNEQYF. Combining the CDR3 with reference TRBV9 and TRBJ2-7 gives the whole variable domain DSGVTQTPKHLITATGQRVTLRCSPRSGDLSVYWYQQSLDQGLQFLIQYYNGEERAKGNILERFSAQQFPDLHSELNLSSLELGDSALYFCASSTSGTDLNEQYFGPGTRLTVT.

J is TRBJ2-7 and V is TRBV5-4; TRBD1 agrees at 8 bases. V dropped 4 bases and J dropped 1; count of bases not matched to a gene: 13. The CDR3 runs 17 residues. Germline V lookup: CDR1 SGHNT, CDR2 YYREEE (reference sequence). This chain's CDR3 is CASSPGTGVRKSYEQYF. The DNA of the CDR3 is TGTGCCAGCAGCCCCGGGACAGGCGTTAGAAAATCCTACGAGCAGTACTTC.

The chain has TRBV6-6 and TRBJ2-1; a weak D match, TRBD1 (6 bases). The CDR3 runs 15 residues. The V gene's germline CDR1 is MNHNY and CDR2 SVGAGI (reference sequence). V gave up 5 bases and J gave up 7 bases, with 18 bases separating them. DNA for the CDR3: TGTGCCAGCAGTGCCGGGACACCCTCTTCGAATGAGCAGTTCTTC. Translating gives CASSAGTPSSNEQFF.